These T cell receptor beta chains were read from a single sample in a study of T cell repertoires in cytomegalovirus infection. Their antigens are not known. TCRdb independently ran MiXCR on the reads; one entry per CDR3 protein. The repertoire holds approximately 990,000 distinct CDR3 sequences, with around 30% as singletons. The sequenced sample was cultured CD8+ T cells from PBMCs, obtained from culture after CMV antigen stimulation. All receptors derive from a human donor in good health (CMV status not recorded). Some clones in this sample may be carry-over from other donors' samples. CDR3s include the opening cysteine and the closing phenylalanine or tryptophan. The D gene is left open where the match is weak. Clone size is not always given. Where it is, it says once, few, many or a class for expanded clones.

TRBJ2-1	.	.	TRBV7-6	TGTGCCAGCAGCTTCATAGGGCCGGGACACTACAATGAGCAGTTCTTC	CASSFIGPGHYNEQFF
TRBJ2-1	TRBD2	.	TRBV7-3	TGTGCCAGCAGCAAGGGACTAGCGGGGAGCTCCTACAATGAGCAGTTCTTC	CASSKGLAGSSYNEQFF
TRBJ1-2	TRBD1	.	TRBV9	TGTGCCAGCAGCGGGGTCGAGGACAGGCTCGGTTATGGCTACACCTTC	CASSGVEDRLGYGYTF
TRBJ1-2	TRBD1	.	TRBV7-9	TGTGCCACCATGACAGGGGGCGAGAACACCTTC	CATMTGGENTF
TRBJ2-1	.	many	TRBV9	TGTGCCAGCAGCTCCTTTAGGGGGGGGGCGCACAATGAGCAGTTCTTC	CASSSFRGGAHNEQFF
TRBJ1-2	.	.	TRBV19	TGTGCCACCCTGGACTTCACCGGCTACACCTTC	CATLDFTGYTF
TRBJ1-5	TRBD1	.	TRBV20-1	TGCAGTGCTAGAGCAGGGGGTCTGTCGTCGCCCCAGCATTTT	CSARAGGLSSPQHF
TRBJ2-1	.	.	TRBV6-1	TGTGCCAGCAGTTCGGGGACCGCTGAGCCTTACAATGAGCAGTTCTTC	CASSSGTAEPYNEQFF
TRBJ2-2	.	few	TRBV25-1	TGTGCCAGCAGTGAATCCTCCCGGGGGGCTCCTGGCGGGGAGCTGTTTTTT	CASSESSRGAPGGELFF
TRBJ1-5	.	once	TRBV6-2/TRBV6-3	TGTGCCAGCACCGTTAGACCGGAGATGATCAATCAGCCCCAGCATTTT	CASTVRPEMINQPQHF
TRBJ2-1	.	many	TRBV7-2	TGTGCCAGCAGCTTAGTACGGGGGGCATCCCCCTACAATGAGCAGTTCTTC	CASSLVRGASPYNEQFF
TRBJ1-1	.	few	TRBV19	TGTGCCAGTAGTATAGCGGACACGTCAACTGAAGCTTTCTTT	CASSIADTSTEAFF
TRBJ2-2	TRBD2	.	TRBV9	TGTGCCAGCAGCGTAATGAAGCGGGGTTACACCGGGGAGCTGTTTTTT	CASSVMKRGYTGELFF
TRBJ2-5	TRBD2	few	TRBV7-6	TGTGCCAGCAGATCTCTAAGCGGGAACCCGGGGACCCAGTACTTC	CASRSLSGNPGTQYF
TRBJ2-4	TRBD2	few	TRBV12-3/TRBV12-4	TGTGCCAGCAGTCCACAGGATAGCGGGGAAAACATTCAGTACTTC	CASSPQDSGENIQYF
TRBJ2-5	TRBD2	.	TRBV24-1	TGTGCCACCAGTGCCCTCAGGGAGGGCCCGCGGGAGACCCAGTACTTC	CATSALREGPRETQYF
TRBJ2-3	TRBD2	once	TRBV11-2	TGTGCCAGCAGCTTAGAGCGGGGGGCAAGCACAGATACGCAGTATTTT	CASSLERGASTDTQYF
TRBJ1-2	.	few	TRBV7-8	TGTGCCAGCAGCTTACCTGAACCTAACTATGGCTACACCTTC	CASSLPEPNYGYTF
TRBJ2-1	.	many	TRBV7-2	TGTGCCAGCAGCTTAGGGCCCTACCCCTTGGGCAATGAGCAGTTCTTC	CASSLGPYPLGNEQFF
TRBJ2-4	.	.	TRBV5-6	TGTGCCAGCAGCTCCCCCCGAGCCAAAAACATTCAGTACTTC	CASSSPRAKNIQYF
TRBJ2-3	TRBD2	few	TRBV28	TGTGCCAGCAGTCAGATACCGGGACTAGTAACTAATACGCAGTATTTT	CASSQIPGLVTNTQYF
TRBJ1-1	.	.	TRBV7-6	TGTGTCAGCAGCCATCGGTTGGGCCCGAACACTGAAGCTTTCTTT	CVSSHRLGPNTEAFF
TRBJ2-5	TRBD2	once	TRBV7-9	TGTGCCAGCAGCACCCCTAGCGGGGGGAAACCGACCCAGTACTTC	CASSTPSGGKPTQYF
TRBJ2-1	TRBD1	.	TRBV20-1	TGCAGTGCTAGTCTTGGGGACAGCCTCTACAATGAGCAGTTCTTC	CSASLGDSLYNEQFF
TRBJ2-5	TRBD1	few	TRBV5-4	TGTGCCAGCAGCCGGACAGGGCAAGAGACCCAGTACTTC	CASSRTGQETQYF
TRBJ1-1	.	.	TRBV19	TGTGCCAGTAGTATTTATGGCATGATGAACACTGAAGCTTTCTTT	CASSIYGMMNTEAFF
TRBJ2-7	TRBD1	.	TRBV27	TGTGCCAGCAGCACCCAGGGGGCCACCTACGAGCAGTACTTC	CASSTQGATYEQYF
TRBJ1-2	TRBD1	.	TRBV10-3	TGTGCCATCAGTGAGTCGTGGAGACAGGGCGATGGCTACACCTTC	CAISESWRQGDGYTF
TRBJ2-7	.	many	TRBV7-9	TGTGCCAGCAGTTCGACCTCCTACGAGCAGTACTTC	CASSSTSYEQYF
TRBJ2-5	.	few	TRBV6-1	TGTGCCAGCAGTGAGTCATCTCTGATTTGGGAGACCCAGTACTTC	CASSESSLIWETQYF
TRBJ1-2	.	.	TRBV6-5	TGTGCCAGCAGTTACTCGGGCCCGGCTGGCTACACCTTC	CASSYSGPAGYTF
TRBJ1-1	TRBD1	few	TRBV27	TGTGCCAGCAGTCCTGTGGGGACAGGGCTGAACACTGAAGCTTTCTTT	CASSPVGTGLNTEAFF
TRBJ2-2	.	.	TRBV7-9	TGTGCCAGCAGCTTAACCCGGGACCTCAGGGACACCGGGGAGCTGTTTTTT	CASSLTRDLRDTGELFF
TRBJ1-1	.	.	TRBV6-6	TGTGCCAGCAGTTACTCGATGGCGGAGCAGAACACTGAAGCTTTCTTT	CASSYSMAEQNTEAFF
TRBJ1-1	TRBD1	many	TRBV19	TGTGCCAGTAGCCCCACAGGGGTCGCTGAAGCTTTCTTT	CASSPTGVAEAFF
TRBJ2-1	.	.	TRBV6-2/TRBV6-3	TGTGCCAGCAGTTACTTAGCACAGGGAAATGAGCAGTTCTTC	CASSYLAQGNEQFF
TRBJ1-2	.	.	TRBV12-3/TRBV12-4	TGTGCCAGCAGCCCCTGGACGGGTTATGGCTACACCTTC	CASSPWTGYGYTF
TRBJ2-7	TRBD1	few	TRBV19	TGTGCCAGTAGTGCCGGGACAGGGGCGGGCTACGAGCAGTACTTC	CASSAGTGAGYEQYF
TRBJ2-1	.	many	TRBV7-2	TGTGCCAGCAGCTTAATTGTAGGTCCCTACAATGAGCAGTTCTTC	CASSLIVGPYNEQFF
TRBJ2-1	TRBD2	.	TRBV4-3	TGCGCCAGCAGCCAAGATAAGGTAGCGGGGGGCGACAATGAGCAGTTCTTC	CASSQDKVAGGDNEQFF
TRBJ2-3	.	few	TRBV6-5	TGTGCCAGCAGTTACCCCGGGACGATCCATGCGCAGTATTTT	CASSYPGTIHAQYF
TRBJ2-5	.	many	TRBV6-5	TGTGCCAGCAGTTACTCCGCGGAGACCCAGTACTTC	CASSYSAETQYF
TRBJ2-2	.	.	TRBV6-5	TGTGCCAGCAGTTACTCGAAACAGGTGTCCCCCGGGGAGCTGTTTTTT	CASSYSKQVSPGELFF
TRBJ2-2	.	.	TRBV12-3/TRBV12-4	TGTGCCAGCAGCTTAACCCCGACGCTCACATACTACACCGGGGAGCTGTTTTTT	CASSLTPTLTYYTGELFF
TRBJ1-1	TRBD1	few	TRBV7-8	TGTGCCAGCAGCTCCCCGGGACAGGTATACACTGAAGCTTTCTTT	CASSSPGQVYTEAFF
TRBJ2-7	.	few	TRBV4-1	TGCGCCAGCAGCCAAGATTTATGGGAGACTAGAGAGTACTTC	CASSQDLWETREYF